These 15 T cell receptor beta chains share one sample of origin, sequenced in a study of T cell changes during pregnancy in multiple sclerosis. TCRdb keeps only in-frame clones here, not all; method: immunoSEQ multiplex PCR. The profile shows 30,000 to 45,000 clones, 93% of them singletons. The starting material was CD4+ T cells from peripheral blood mononuclear cells, obtained in the first trimester of pregnancy. Every receptor here comes from a female donor with multiple sclerosis, enrolled in a pregnancy study.

The chain couples TRBV9 to TRBJ2-1; 14 bases match TRBD2. Germline loops: CDR1 SGDLS, CDR2 YYNGEE. The CDR3 is 18 amino acids. The V gene end was trimmed by 0 bases and the J gene end by 2 bases; junction bases not matched to a gene: 4. Here the CDR3 DNA reads TGTGCCAGCAGCGTAGCGGAGGGACTAGCGGGAGCCTACAATGAGCAGTTCTTC. Translation: CASSVAEGLAGAYNEQFF. Together with reference TRBV9 and TRBJ2-1, the CDR3 gives the full variable domain: DSGVTQTPKHLITATGQRVTLRCSPRSGDLSVYWYQQSLDQGLQFLIQYYNGEERAKGNILERFSAQQFPDLHSELNLSSLELGDSALYFCASSVAEGLAGAYNEQFFGPGTRLTVL.

The chain is built from TRBV15 and TRBJ1-1; 7 bases fit TRBD1. The CDR3 runs 17 residues. Germline CDR1 reads LNHNV; CDR2 reads YYDKDF (reference sequence). After removal of 2 bases from V and 1 base from J, the junction contained 10 bases not matched to a gene. CDR3 protein: CATSRSTGIVQNTEAFF. DNA of the CDR3: TGTGCCACCAGCAGATCGACAGGGATAGTGCAGAACACTGAAGCTTTCTTT.

The chain has TRBV7-3 and TRBJ2-1; D possibly corresponds to TRBD2 (5 bases). The CDR3 sequence is 13 residues long. Deletions cut 2 bases from V and 7 bases from J, with 9 bases between. The germline gives CDR1 SGHTA, CDR2 FQGTGA. The chain's CDR3 is CASSLAIANEQFF. CDR3 bases: TGTGCCAGCAGCTTAGCCATAGCGAATGAGCAGTTCTTC. Variable domain in full (rest from reference TRBV7-3 and TRBJ2-1): GAGVSQTPSNKVTEKGKYVELRCDPISGHTALYWYRQSLGQGPEFLIYFQGTGAADDSGLPNDRFFAVRPEGSVSTLKIQRTERGDSAVYLCASSLAIANEQFFGPGTRLTVL.

The chain links TRBV28 to TRBJ2-5; 10 bases are shared with TRBD2. The CDR3 length is 13 residues. V dropped 4 bases and J dropped 5; count of bases not matched to a gene: 1. CDR1 is MDHEN, CDR2 SYDVKM, per germline. CDR3 coding DNA: TGTGCCAGCAGTTATAGCGGGGGGGAGACCCAGTACTTC. It yields the protein CASSYSGGETQYF.

The sample holds one count of this clone. This sequence joins TRBV4-1 and TRBJ2-5, with TRBD2 matching over 10 bases. The CDR3 sequence is 16 residues long. J was trimmed by 5 bases and V by 3 bases; bases with no gene match: 9. Germline lookup yields CDR1 MGHRA and CDR2 YSYEKL. CDR3 sequence: CASSHPPGLAMETQYF. Written as DNA, the CDR3 is TGCGCCAGCAGCCATCCTCCGGGACTAGCGATGGAGACCCAGTACTTC.

The chain employs TRBV7-9 and TRBJ1-2; D uncertain. V lost 5 bases to trimming and J lost 1 base, with 14 bases between them. Germline V gene lookup returns CDR1 SEHNR and CDR2 FQNEAQ (reference sequence). The CDR3 loop spans 15 amino acids. CDR3 protein: CASSQVQIFNYGYTF. The CDR3 bases are TGTGCCAGCAGCCAAGTACAGATATTTAACTATGGCTACACCTTC.

Remarks on this clone: This same CDR3 is encoded by further DNA sequences in the sample. The gene calls are TRBV19 and TRBJ2-2; TRBD1 is a possible D gene (6 bases). Per the germline V gene, CDR1 is LNHDA and CDR2 is SQIVND (reference sequence). CDR3 length: 15 residues. Deletions cut 4 bases from V and 0 bases from J, with 9 bases between. CDR3 in amino acids: CASSTRTANTGELFF. In nucleotides, the CDR3 is TGTGCCAGTAGTACTAGGACAGCGAACACCGGGGAGCTGTTTTTT.

The rearrangement uses TRBV28 and TRBJ2-2; 9 bases line up with TRBD2. This CDR3 comprises 15 residues. V shed 8 bases, J shed 6 bases, and the junction held 10 bases outside the gene matches. Germline V gene data show CDR1 as MDHEN and CDR2 as SYDVKM. CDR3 DNA: TGTGCCAGCGCTAGCGGGGACTACGATCCCGGGGAGCTGTTTTTT. Translating it yields CASASGDYDPGELFF. The full variable domain, completed using reference TRBV28 and TRBJ2-2, is DVKVTQSSRYLVKRTGEKVFLECVQDMDHENMFWYRQDPGLGLRLIYFSYDVKMKEKGDIPEGYSVSREKKERFSLILESASTNQTSMYLCASASGDYDPGELFFGEGSRLTVL.

The CDR3 loop is CASSPRRTGPENTIYF. The CDR3 region has the DNA TGTGCCAGCTCGCCAAGGAGGACAGGGCCAGAAAACACCATATATTTT. The chain combines TRBV18 with TRBJ1-3, with TRBD1 identical over 8 bases. The CDR3 is made up of 16 amino acids. Per germline, CDR1 KGHSH and CDR2 LQKENI. V was clipped by 6 bases and J by 6 bases; unmatched bases: 13.

The chain carries TRBV18 and TRBJ1-2; 8 positions match TRBD1. V shed 3 bases, J shed 2 bases, and the junction held 11 bases outside the gene matches. The CDR3 runs 17 residues. Per germline, CDR1 KGHSH and CDR2 LQKENI. CDR3 amino acids: CASSPSTGQASNYGYTF. DNA for the CDR3: TGTGCCAGCTCACCTTCCACGGGACAGGCGTCCAACTATGGCTACACCTTC. The variable domain in full, completed from reference TRBV18 and TRBJ1-2, reads NAGVMQNPRHLVRRRGQEARLRCSPMKGHSHVYWYRQLPEEGLKFMVYLQKENIIDESGMPKERFSAEFPKEGPSILRIQQVVRGDSAAYFCASSPSTGQASNYGYTFGSGTRLTVV.

CDR3 in amino acids: CASSLSSGTRLYEQYF. CDR3 nucleotide sequence: TGCGCCAGCAGCCTAAGCTCCGGGACTAGGCTCTACGAGCAGTACTTC. The chain couples TRBV4-3 to TRBJ2-7; 8 bases map to TRBD2. The CDR3 covers 16 residues. V dropped 4 bases and J dropped 3; count of bases not matched to a gene: 11. Germline V gene lookup returns CDR1 LGHNA and CDR2 YSLEER.

The rearrangement links TRBV5-8 to TRBJ2-3; TRBD1 aligns across 7 bases. The germline V gene has CDR1 SGHTS and CDR2 YDEGEE. The trim removed 1 base at V and 3 bases at J, leaving 11 bases unmatched. The CDR3 runs 17 residues. The CDR3 is CASSLSINRGATDTQYF. The CDR3 nucleotides are TGTGCCAGCAGCTTGAGTATTAACAGGGGAGCTACAGATACGCAGTATTTT.

This chain uses TRBV7-3 with TRBJ2-3; the D gene is possibly TRBD2 (6 bases). The germline gives CDR1 SGHTA, CDR2 FQGTGA. The CDR3 runs 14 residues. With 5 bases removed from V and 6 bases from J, the gap between germline ends came to 15 bases. CDR3 coding DNA: TGTGCCAGCAGCCAGACGGGCGGGGAGGATACGCAGTATTTT. It specifies CASSQTGGEDTQYF.

The chain carries TRBV19 and TRBJ1-1; D is uncertain. The CDR3 sequence is 13 residues long. Germline V CDR1 and CDR2: LNHDA, SQIVND (reference sequence). The V gene lost 3 bases and the J gene lost 1 base, with 6 bases spanning the gap. This chain's CDR3 is CASSISGNTEAFF. CDR3 nucleotide sequence: TGTGCCAGTAGTATCAGCGGGAACACTGAAGCTTTCTTT.

The J gene is TRBJ2-5, the V gene TRBV10-3; a possible D gene is TRBD2 (5 bases). V gave up 5 bases and J gave up 0 bases, with 7 bases separating them. The CDR3 sequence is 13 residues long. Germline values: CDR1 ENHRY, CDR2 SYGVKD. The CDR3 sequence is CAISPRDQETQYF. The CDR3 bases are TGTGCCATCAGTCCGCGGGACCAAGAGACCCAGTACTTC.